A single sample is the source of the 27 T cell receptor beta chains below, sequenced in a study of T cells in Graves' hyperthyroidism and ophthalmopathy. Using RNA transcripts as the source, TCR beta CDR3 regions were amplified. First-round RT-PCR of the TCR CDR3 relied on the HTBI primer set. MiXCR, run by TCRdb on the multiplex PCR reads, gives a single entry per CDR3 protein. The table shows about 600,000 distinct CDR3 sequences, with around 16% occurring only once. The material sequenced was blood. The receptor set was obtained from a woman aged 40 to 50 with Graves' ophthalmopathy.

The table lists this clonotype with many counts. This chain connects TRBV7-6 to TRBJ2-1; D is tentatively TRBD1 or TRBD2 (5 bases each). This CDR3 has 15 amino acids. V dropped 0 bases and J dropped 4 bases, with 10 bases sitting between them. Germline V gives CDR1 SGHVS, CDR2 FNYEAQ. This CDR3 is CASSLAGEGYNEQFF. CDR3 nucleotide sequence: TGTGCCAGCAGCTTAGCGGGAGAGGGGTACAATGAGCAGTTCTTC.

The V gene is TRBV7-9, the J gene TRBJ2-3; possibly TRBD1 for D (5 bases). The CDR3 runs to 14 residues. The ends were cut back, 5 bases at V and 3 bases at J, with 12 bases in the middle. The V gene's germline CDR1 is SEHNR and CDR2 FQNEAQ (reference sequence). The CDR3: CASSIQGWTDTQYF. The CDR3 DNA is TGTGCCAGCAGCATCCAGGGTTGGACAGATACGCAGTATTTT.

This clonotype has a count of ten or more. The chain carries TRBV11-2 and TRBJ2-5, with TRBD2 as a possible D gene (6 bases). The CDR3 sequence is 15 residues long. Looked up from germline, CDR1 is SGHAT and CDR2 is FQNNGV. V was shortened by 3 bases and J by 4 bases, with 15 bases between the two germline ends. The CDR3 DNA reads TGTGCCAGCAGCTTCGGAGTAGCGGATCGAGAGACCCAGTACTTC. Protein: CASSFGVADRETQYF.

This clonotype was seen ten or more times. The chain carries TRBV7-8 and TRBJ2-7, with 12 bases fitting TRBD2. The J segment lost 6 bases and the V segment lost 4 bases, leaving 7 bases of the junction unmatched. The CDR3 has 15 residues. CDR1 SGHVS and CDR2 FQNEAQ come from the germline V gene. Here the CDR3 reads CASSSLAGGVFEQYF. As DNA, the CDR3 is TGTGCCAGCAGCTCCCTAGCGGGAGGGGTCTTCGAGCAGTACTTC.

This clonotype was counted between two and nine times. The J gene is TRBJ2-1, the V gene TRBV18; TRBD2 aligns across 14 bases. V was pared by 1 base and J by 9 bases, with 8 bases of the junction left unmatched. The CDR3 spans 17 residues. CDR1 is KGHSH, CDR2 LQKENI, per germline. CDR3 in amino acids: CASSPLPGTSGRVEQFF. The CDR3 DNA reads as TGTGCCAGCTCACCACTCCCCGGGACTAGCGGGAGAGTTGAGCAGTTCTTC.

The table lists this clonotype with many counts. The chain joins TRBV11-2 to TRBJ2-7; 7 positions match TRBD1. The V segment lost 5 bases and the J segment 2 bases; nucleotides outside the gene matches: 3. In germline, CDR1 is SGHAT, CDR2 FQNNGV. CDR3 length: 13 amino acids. The CDR3 here is CASSEGATYEQYF. The CDR3 DNA is TGTGCCAGCAGCGAGGGGGCAACCTACGAGCAGTACTTC.

The chain is built from TRBV5-8 and TRBJ2-3; TRBD1 matches 7 bases. The CDR3 has 16 amino acids. Germline lookup yields CDR1 SGHTS and CDR2 YDEGEE. The ends lost 3 bases at V and 0 bases at J; junction bases unmatched: 7. Here the CDR3 DNA reads TGTGCCAGCAGCTCCTACAGGGGAGTGAGCACAGATACGCAGTATTTT. Translation gives CASSSYRGVSTDTQYF.

This clonotype was detected ten times or more. V gene TRBV12-3 or TRBV12-4 combines with J gene TRBJ2-2, with 14 bases fitting TRBD2. V shed 6 bases and J 6 bases; nucleotides not matched to a gene: 3. This CDR3 is 15 amino acids long. CDR3 sequence (DNA): TGTGCCAGCAGAGGGACTAGCGGGAGTTCCGGGGAGCTGTTTTTT. Translated, it gives CASRGTSGSSGELFF.

This clonotype was detected only a few times. The chain joins TRBV7-9 to TRBJ1-5; TRBD1 is a possible D gene (6 bases). Germline V CDR1 and CDR2: SEHNR, FQNEAQ (reference sequence). Trimming shortened V by 5 bases and J by 0 bases, and 11 bases separated the two germline ends. CDR3 length equals 15 residues. CDR3 sequence (DNA): TGTGCCAGCAGCAAGGGGGAAGCTAGCAATCAGCCCCAGCATTTT. Protein: CASSKGEASNQPQHF. Drawing the rest from reference TRBV7-9 and TRBJ1-5, the complete variable domain is DTGVSQNPRHKITKRGQNVTFRCDPISEHNRLYWYRQTLGQGPEFLTYFQNEAQLEKSRLLSDRFSAERPKGSFSTLEIQRTEQGDSAMYLCASSKGEASNQPQHFGDGTRLSIL.

This rearrangement joins TRBV10-3 to TRBJ2-5; the D gene could be TRBD1 or TRBD2 (6 bases each). The germline CDR1 and CDR2 sequences are ENHRY and SYGVKD. Deletions cut 0 bases from V and 4 bases from J, with 12 bases between. CDR3 size: 15 residues. This CDR3 is CAISESARGGETQYF. The CDR3 bases are TGTGCCATCAGTGAGTCAGCCAGGGGAGGAGAGACCCAGTACTTC.

V and J are TRBV5-5 and TRBJ2-5; D is undetermined. The CDR3 sequence is 14 residues long. V shed 0 bases and J shed 3 bases, with 9 bases lying between them. CDR1 is SGHKS, CDR2 YYEKEE, per germline (reference sequence). CDR3 sequence: CASSLGPWEETQYF. The CDR3 DNA reads TGTGCCAGCAGCTTGGGACCCTGGGAAGAGACCCAGTACTTC.

The chain is built from TRBV2 and TRBJ2-2; 12 nucleotides align to TRBD2. CDR3 length: 15 amino acids. V dropped 7 bases and J dropped 7; count of bases not matched to a gene: 7. The germline V gene encodes CDR1 SNHLY and CDR2 FYNNEI. For the CDR3, the DNA is TGTGCCAGCACCAGACTAGCGGGAGTGAACGGGGAGCTGTTTTTT. Protein sequence: CASTRLAGVNGELFF.

The V and J genes are TRBV28 and TRBJ1-2; 8 nucleotides agree with TRBD1. The CDR3 is 15 amino acids. Germline loops: CDR1 MDHEN, CDR2 SYDVKM. J was trimmed by 5 bases and V by 5 bases; bases with no gene match: 10. The CDR3 region is CASSHSETGVYGYTF. CDR3 in DNA: TGTGCCAGCAGTCACTCCGAGACAGGGGTTTATGGCTACACCTTC.

J is TRBJ2-7 and V is TRBV27; TRBD1 aligns across 7 bases. Germline CDR1 reads MNHEY; CDR2 reads SMNVEV (reference sequence). V lost 5 bases to trimming and J lost 1 base; unmatched junction nucleotides: 5. This CDR3 has 14 amino acids. This CDR3 is CASSLTTGSYEQYF. CDR3 coding DNA: TGTGCCAGCAGTCTTACGACAGGGTCCTACGAGCAGTACTTC.

This clonotype was recorded at least ten times. The chain couples TRBV12-3 or TRBV12-4 to TRBJ2-2; D not resolved. With 10 bases removed from V and 1 base from J, the gap between germline ends came to 10 bases. The CDR3 covers 13 residues. CDR3: CATMDGNTGELFF. DNA of the CDR3: TGTGCCACCATGGACGGGAACACCGGGGAGCTGTTTTTT.

The chain is built from TRBV5-8 and TRBJ2-3; the match to TRBD2 covers 16 bases. The CDR3 is 19 residues long. After removal of 4 bases from V and 1 base from J, the junction contained 9 bases not matched to a gene. The V gene's germline CDR1 is SGHTS and CDR2 YDEGEE. CDR3 amino acids: CASSPGLAGGFWGTDTQYF. Written as DNA, the CDR3 is TGTGCCAGCAGCCCGGGACTAGCGGGAGGGTTTTGGGGCACAGATACGCAGTATTTT.

This clonotype turned up a few times. The J gene is TRBJ1-1, the V gene TRBV12-3 or TRBV12-4, with TRBD1 identical over 9 bases. The CDR3 is 15 amino acids. After removal of 3 bases from V and 6 bases from J, the junction contained 8 bases not matched to a gene. CDR3 amino acids: CASSFPPGQGPEAFF. The DNA of the CDR3 is TGTGCCAGCAGTTTCCCGCCGGGACAGGGCCCTGAAGCTTTCTTT.

This clonotype was seen ten or more times. The gene calls are TRBV30 and TRBJ1-1; perhaps TRBD1 as D (5 bases). The V end was cut by 6 bases, the J end by 6 bases, with 11 bases between. Germline V gene data show CDR1 as GTSNPN and CDR2 as SVGIG (reference sequence). This CDR3 comprises 11 residues. Here the CDR3 reads CACPRGPEAFF. Written as DNA, the CDR3 is TGTGCCTGCCCCCGGGGACCTGAAGCTTTCTTT.

This sequence joins TRBV19 and TRBJ1-1; D uncertain. The germline V gene encodes CDR1 LNHDA and CDR2 SQIVND (reference sequence). The V gene lost 6 bases and the J gene lost 0 bases, with 11 bases spanning the gap. This CDR3 comprises 14 residues. The CDR3 nucleotides are TGTGCCAGTAGCATCCATGGACTGAACACTGAAGCTTTCTTT. The encoded protein is CASSIHGLNTEAFF.

This clonotype was picked up many times. The chain couples TRBV5-1 to TRBJ2-1; TRBD2 might be the D (6 bases). Trimming took 0 bases from V and 4 from J, leaving 14 bases between them. This CDR3 is 16 amino acids long. Per the germline V gene, CDR1 is SGHRS and CDR2 is YFSETQ. The CDR3, as DNA: TGCGCCAGCAGCTTGGCCCCGGCTAGCGTATACAATGAGCAGTTCTTC. This translates into CASSLAPASVYNEQFF. The variable domain in full, with the rest retrieved from reference TRBV5-1 and TRBJ2-1, is KAGVTQTPRYLIKTRGQQVTLSCSPISGHRSVSWYQQTPGQGLQFLFEYFSETQRNKGNFPGRFSGRQFSNSRSEMNVSTLELGDSALYLCASSLAPASVYNEQFFGPGTRLTVL.

This clonotype was seen repeatedly, ten times or more. The rearrangement links TRBV2 to TRBJ1-5; weak D call: TRBD1 (5 bases). Germline V gene data show CDR1 as SNHLY and CDR2 as FYNNEI. This CDR3 has 15 amino acids. V lost 6 bases to trimming and J lost 0 bases, with 12 bases between them. The CDR3 DNA reads TGTGCCAGCAGAACACAGGCCCATAGCAATCAGCCCCAGCATTTT. Protein product: CASRTQAHSNQPQHF.

This clonotype was observed a handful of times. This chain connects TRBV5-5 to TRBJ2-3; 9 nucleotides align to TRBD1. Germline-derived CDR1 and CDR2 are SGHKS and YYEKEE (reference sequence). The CDR3 runs 19 residues. V lost 5 bases and J lost 4; bases outside the gene matches: 20. The CDR3 protein is CASSSQSQAGTGLADTQYF. The CDR3 DNA sequence: TGTGCCAGCAGTTCACAATCACAGGCCGGGACAGGGCTTGCAGATACGCAGTATTTT.

The gene calls are TRBV28 and TRBJ1-2; 11 bases are shared with TRBD1. CDR3 size: 12 residues. The germline V gene encodes CDR1 MDHEN and CDR2 SYDVKM. Germline trimming cut 6 bases from V and 12 bases from J; bases unmatched to any gene: 6. In DNA form, the CDR3 reads TGTGCCAGCAGCTTGGGACAGGGGGATCACACCTTC. Its protein is CASSLGQGDHTF.

This clonotype has a count of ten or more. The rearrangement links TRBV13 to TRBJ1-2; D may be TRBD1 (6 bases). V lost 4 bases and J lost 0, with 12 bases in between. Germline V lookup: CDR1 PRHDT, CDR2 FYEKMQ (reference sequence). This CDR3 spans 15 amino acids. CDR3 region: CASSSRGQANYGYTF. For the CDR3, the DNA is TGTGCCAGCAGCTCCCGGGGGCAGGCTAACTATGGCTACACCTTC.

Many counts were recorded for this clonotype. V usage is TRBV20-1 and J usage is TRBJ2-5; the D gene could be TRBD1 or TRBD2 (5 bases each). Per the germline V gene, CDR1 is DFQATT and CDR2 is SNEGSKA (reference sequence). The CDR3 spans 14 residues. V lost 3 bases and J lost 5, with 16 bases in between. Here the CDR3 DNA reads TGCAGTGCTAGTAGGTTGAGGGGCACGGAGACCCAGTACTTC. Translating gives CSASRLRGTETQYF.

With respect to this clonotype: A much larger clonotype is one base distant, so this may be a read error. V usage is TRBV24-1 and J usage is TRBJ2-5; D is perhaps TRBD2 (6 bases). Germline V CDR1 and CDR2: KGHDR, SFDVKD. This CDR3 has 15 residues. As DNA, the CDR3 is TGTGCCACCGGTGATTTGGAGGAGGGGTGGGAGACCCAGTACTTC. Translated: CATGDLEEGWETQYF.

This sequence joins TRBV20-1 and TRBJ2-2; a weak D match, TRBD1 (5 bases). The CDR3 has 14 residues. From germline, CDR1 is DFQATT and CDR2 SNEGSKA (reference sequence). The V and J ends lost 1 base and 6 bases respectively, with 12 bases between them. For the CDR3, the DNA is TGCAGTGCTAGAGGTCCACTGGGGCCCGGGGAGCTGTTTTTT. This gives the protein CSARGPLGPGELFF.